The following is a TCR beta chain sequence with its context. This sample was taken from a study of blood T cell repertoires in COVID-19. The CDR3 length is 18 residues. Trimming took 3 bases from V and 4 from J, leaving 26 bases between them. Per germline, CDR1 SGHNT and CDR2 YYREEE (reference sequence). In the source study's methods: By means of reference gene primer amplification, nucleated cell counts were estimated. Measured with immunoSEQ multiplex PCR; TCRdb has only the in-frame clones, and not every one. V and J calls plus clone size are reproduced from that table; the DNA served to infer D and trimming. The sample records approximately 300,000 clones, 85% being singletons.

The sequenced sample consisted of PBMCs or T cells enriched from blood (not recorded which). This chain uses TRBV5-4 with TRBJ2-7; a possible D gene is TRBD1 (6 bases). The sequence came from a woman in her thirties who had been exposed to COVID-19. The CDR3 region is CASSSPRSGAARNYEQYF. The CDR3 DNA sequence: TGTGCCAGCAGCTCTCCAAGGTCAGGGGCCGCGCGTAATTACGAGCAGTACTTC.